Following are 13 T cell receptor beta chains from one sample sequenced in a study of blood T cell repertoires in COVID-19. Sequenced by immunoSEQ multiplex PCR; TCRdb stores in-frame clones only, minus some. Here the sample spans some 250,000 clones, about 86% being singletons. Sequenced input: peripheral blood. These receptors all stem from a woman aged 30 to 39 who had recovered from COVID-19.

The CDR3 region has the DNA TGCGCCAGCAGTCTCCCCCCCCGGGACTCCTACATGAACACTGAAGCTTTCTTT. Translating it yields CASSLPPRDSYMNTEAFF. The chain couples TRBV5-1 to TRBJ1-1; TRBD1 might be the D (5 bases). The V gene's germline CDR1 is SGHRS and CDR2 YFSETQ. The CDR3 consists of 18 residues. The germline V and J ends were trimmed by 5 bases and 0 bases, with 23 bases remaining between them.

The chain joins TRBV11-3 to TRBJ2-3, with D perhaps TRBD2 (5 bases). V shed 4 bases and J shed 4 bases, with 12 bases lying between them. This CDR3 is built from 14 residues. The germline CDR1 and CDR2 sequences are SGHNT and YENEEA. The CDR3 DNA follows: TGTGCCAGCAGCTCCGGGGTGGCGTCAGATACGCAGTATTTT. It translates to CASSSGVASDTQYF. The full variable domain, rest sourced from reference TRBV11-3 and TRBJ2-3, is EAGVVQSPRYKIIEKKQPVAFWCNPISGHNTLYWYLQNLGQGPELLIRYENEEAVDDSQLPKDRFSAERLKGVDSTLKIQPAELGDSAVYLCASSSGVASDTQYFGPGTRLTVL.

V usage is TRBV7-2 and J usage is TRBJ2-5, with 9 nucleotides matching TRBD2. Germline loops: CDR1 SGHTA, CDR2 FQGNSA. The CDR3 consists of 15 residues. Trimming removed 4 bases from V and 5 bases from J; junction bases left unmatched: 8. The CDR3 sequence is CASSYQAGGGETQYF. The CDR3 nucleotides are TGTGCCAGCAGCTATCAGGCGGGAGGGGGGGAGACCCAGTACTTC.

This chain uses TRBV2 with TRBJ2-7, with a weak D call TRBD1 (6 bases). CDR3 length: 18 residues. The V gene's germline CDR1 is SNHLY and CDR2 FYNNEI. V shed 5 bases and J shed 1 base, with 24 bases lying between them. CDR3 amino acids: CASSLYYQGLSSSYEQYF. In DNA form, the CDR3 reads TGTGCCAGCAGTCTTTACTACCAGGGGTTGTCAAGTTCCTACGAGCAGTACTTC.

CDR3 DNA: TGTGCCAGCAGCTCGCCGGGCAGGGCGTATGGCTACACCTTC. Residues: CASSSPGRAYGYTF. The chain is built from TRBV11-2 and TRBJ1-2, with D possibly matching TRBD1 (5 bases). V lost 4 bases, J lost 5 bases, and 14 bases lay in between. This CDR3 comprises 14 residues. Germline assignment: CDR1 SGHAT and CDR2 FQNNGV.

The CDR3 DNA follows: TGCGCCAGCAGCTATCCGGGACAGAGAAAAACTGAAGCTTTCTTT. This translates into CASSYPGQRKTEAFF. The chain carries TRBV5-1 and TRBJ1-1, with 7 bases fitting TRBD1. Germline CDR1 SGHRS, CDR2 YFSETQ. CDR3 size: 15 residues. The V segment lost 3 bases and the J segment 5 bases; nucleotides outside the gene matches: 10.

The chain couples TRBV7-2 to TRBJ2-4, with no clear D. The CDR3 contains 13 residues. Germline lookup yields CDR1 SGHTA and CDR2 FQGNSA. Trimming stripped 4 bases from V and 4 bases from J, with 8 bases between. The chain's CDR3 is CASSSPNKNIQYF. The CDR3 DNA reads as TGTGCCAGCAGCTCGCCTAATAAAAACATTCAGTACTTC.

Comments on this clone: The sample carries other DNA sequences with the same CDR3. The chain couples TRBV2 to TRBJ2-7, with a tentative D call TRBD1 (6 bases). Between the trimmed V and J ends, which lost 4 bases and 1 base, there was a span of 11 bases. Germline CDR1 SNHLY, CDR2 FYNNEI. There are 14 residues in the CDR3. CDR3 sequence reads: CASSAQGSSYEQYF. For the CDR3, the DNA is TGTGCCAGCAGTGCGCAGGGGAGTTCCTACGAGCAGTACTTC.

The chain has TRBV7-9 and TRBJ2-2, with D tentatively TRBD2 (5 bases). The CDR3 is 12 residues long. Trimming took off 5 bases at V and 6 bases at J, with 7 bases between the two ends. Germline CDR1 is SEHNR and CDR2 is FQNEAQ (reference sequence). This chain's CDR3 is CASSLSAGELFF. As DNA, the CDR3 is TGTGCCAGCAGCCTTAGCGCCGGGGAGCTGTTTTTT.

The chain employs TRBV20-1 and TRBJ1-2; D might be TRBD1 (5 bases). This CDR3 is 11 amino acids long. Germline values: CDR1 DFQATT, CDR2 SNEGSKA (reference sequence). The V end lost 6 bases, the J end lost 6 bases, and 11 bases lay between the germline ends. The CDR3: CSAWGGNGYTF. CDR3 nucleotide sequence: TGCAGTGCCTGGGGGGGAAATGGCTACACCTTC.

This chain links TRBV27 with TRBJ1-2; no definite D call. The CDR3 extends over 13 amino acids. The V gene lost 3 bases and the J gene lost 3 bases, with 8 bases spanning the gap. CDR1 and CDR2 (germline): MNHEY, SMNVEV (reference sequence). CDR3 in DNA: TGTGCCAGCAGTTTCGTATCTGACTATGGCTACACCTTC. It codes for CASSFVSDYGYTF.

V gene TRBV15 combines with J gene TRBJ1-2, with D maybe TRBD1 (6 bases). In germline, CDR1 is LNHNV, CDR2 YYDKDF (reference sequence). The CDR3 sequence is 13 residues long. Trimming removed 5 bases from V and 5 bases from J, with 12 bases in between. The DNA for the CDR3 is TGTGCCACCAGCCTTGGACAGTTTTATGGCTACACCTTC. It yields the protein CATSLGQFYGYTF. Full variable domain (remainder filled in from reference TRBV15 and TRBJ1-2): DAMVIQNPRYQVTQFGKPVTLSCSQTLNHNVMYWYQQKSSQAPKLLFHYYDKDFNNEADTPDNFQSRRPNTSFCFLDIRSPGLGDTAMYLCATSLGQFYGYTFGSGTRLTVV.

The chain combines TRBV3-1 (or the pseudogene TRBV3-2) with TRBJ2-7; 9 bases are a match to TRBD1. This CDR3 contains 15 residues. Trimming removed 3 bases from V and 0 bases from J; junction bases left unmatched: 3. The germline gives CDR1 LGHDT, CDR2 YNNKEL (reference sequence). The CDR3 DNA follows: TGTGCCAGCAGCCACTTGGGACAGGGCTCCTACGAGCAGTACTTC. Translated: CASSHLGQGSYEQYF.